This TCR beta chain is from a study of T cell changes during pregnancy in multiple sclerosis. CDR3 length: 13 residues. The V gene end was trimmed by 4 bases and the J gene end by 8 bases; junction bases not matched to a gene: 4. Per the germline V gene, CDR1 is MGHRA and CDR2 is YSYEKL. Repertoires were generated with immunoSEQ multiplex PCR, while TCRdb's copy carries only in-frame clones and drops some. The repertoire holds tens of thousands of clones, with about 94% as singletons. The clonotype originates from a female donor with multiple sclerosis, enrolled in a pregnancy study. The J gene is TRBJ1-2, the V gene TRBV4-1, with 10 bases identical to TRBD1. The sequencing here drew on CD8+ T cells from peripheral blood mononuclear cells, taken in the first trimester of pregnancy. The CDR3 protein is CASSLGTGDGYTF. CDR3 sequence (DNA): TGCGCCAGCAGCCTCGGGACAGGGGACGGCTACACCTTC.